Listed below are T cell receptor beta chains from one sample, sequenced in a study of blood T cell repertoires in COVID-19. The assay was immunoSEQ multiplex PCR, and TCRdb's table has in-frame clones only and misses some. The sample lists about 230,000 clones, approximately 84% occurring once. Sequencing was done on a sample of peripheral blood. The receptors were sampled from a man aged 50-59 years with COVID-19, enrolled during active disease. The CDR3 runs from the conserved cysteine through the conserved F or W. The D gene is left open where the match is weak. Clone sizes are given selectively: once, few, many, or a class where the clone is expanded.

size: once; V: TRBV4-1; D: TRBD1; J: TRBJ1-2; DNA: TGCGCCAGCAGCCAAGAGCAGGGGGCTAACTATGGCTACACCTTC; CDR3: CASSQEQGANYGYTF
size: .; V: TRBV9; D: TRBD1; J: TRBJ1-1; DNA: TGTGCCAGCAGCGTAGTTGGGACAGGGATCACTGAAGCTTTCTTT; CDR3: CASSVVGTGITEAFF
size: .; V: TRBV7-9; D: TRBD1; J: TRBJ1-3; DNA: TGTGCCAGCAGCCCCGGGACAGGGATTCAGAACACCATATATTTT; CDR3: CASSPGTGIQNTIYF
size: .; V: TRBV28; D: TRBD1; J: TRBJ1-1; DNA: TGTGCCAGCAGACAACAGGGGGACACTGAAGCTTTCTTT; CDR3: CASRQQGDTEAFF
size: .; V: TRBV19; D: TRBD1; J: TRBJ1-2; DNA: TGTGCCAGTAGTGAAGACAGGGACCATATAGATGGCTACACCTTC; CDR3: CASSEDRDHIDGYTF
size: .; V: TRBV7-2; D: TRBD1; J: TRBJ2-5; DNA: TGTGCCAGCAGCTTAATGCGACAGGGGGCAGGGGAGACCCAGTACTTC; CDR3: CASSLMRQGAGETQYF
size: .; V: TRBV24-1; D: .; J: TRBJ2-7; DNA: TGTGCCACCAGTGACCGGAAACAGGCCCGGGCGGAGCAGTACTTC; CDR3: CATSDRKQARAEQYF
size: .; V: TRBV5-4; D: TRBD1; J: TRBJ1-2; DNA: TGTGCCAGCAGCTTGCCCGGGACAGGGTCCTATGGCTACACCTTC; CDR3: CASSLPGTGSYGYTF
size: .; V: TRBV12-3/TRBV12-4; D: .; J: TRBJ2-5; DNA: TGTGCCAGCAGTTTAAGTGGGGGGGAGACCCAGTACTTC; CDR3: CASSLSGGETQYF
size: .; V: TRBV9; D: TRBD2; J: TRBJ2-1; DNA: TGTGCCAGCAGCCTACGCATAGCGGGGGGGCCGAATGAGCAGTTCTTC; CDR3: CASSLRIAGGPNEQFF
size: once; V: TRBV5-5; D: .; J: TRBJ2-7; DNA: TGTGCCAGCAGCCCGGAGGACTACGAGCAGTACTTC; CDR3: CASSPEDYEQYF
size: .; V: TRBV19; D: .; J: TRBJ2-7; DNA: TGTGCCAGAGAACCGGCGGAAAGCTCCTACGAGCAGTACTTC; CDR3: CAREPAESSYEQYF
size: .; V: TRBV6-1; D: TRBD1; J: TRBJ1-1; DNA: TGTGCCAGCAGTGAAGGGACAGGGGACCGGGGCACTGAAGCTTTCTTT; CDR3: CASSEGTGDRGTEAFF
size: once; V: TRBV19; D: .; J: TRBJ2-7; DNA: TGTGCCAGTAGTATGCCCAGGGAGGGACAGGCTTCCTACGAGCAGTACTTC; CDR3: CASSMPREGQASYEQYF
size: .; V: TRBV5-1; D: .; J: TRBJ1-1; DNA: TGCGCCAGCAGCTTGGCCGCGGTGAACACTGAAGCTTTCTTT; CDR3: CASSLAAVNTEAFF
size: once; V: TRBV6-1; D: .; J: TRBJ1-6; DNA: TGTGCCAGCAGTGCTACGCTGGCACACGGGGATTCACCCCTCCACTTT; CDR3: CASSATLAHGDSPLHF
size: .; V: TRBV19; D: TRBD1; J: TRBJ2-7; DNA: TGTGCCAGTAGTATAGGGACAGGGTTTTCCTACGAGCAGTACTTC; CDR3: CASSIGTGFSYEQYF
size: .; V: TRBV9; D: .; J: TRBJ1-2; DNA: TGTGCCAGCAGCGAAACCGTGGAAGCGGGAGCTTATGGCTACACCTTC; CDR3: CASSETVEAGAYGYTF
size: .; V: TRBV4-2; D: TRBD2; J: TRBJ2-3; DNA: TGTGCCAGCAGCCTTAGGACTAGCGGGAGCACAGATACGCAGTATTTT; CDR3: CASSLRTSGSTDTQYF
size: .; V: TRBV25-1; D: TRBD1; J: TRBJ2-2; DNA: TGTGCCAGCAGTGAGGGACAGGAGGAGTCCGGGGAGCTGTTTTTT; CDR3: CASSEGQEESGELFF
size: .; V: TRBV4-2; D: TRBD1; J: TRBJ1-5; DNA: TGTGCCAGCAGCCAAGGGGGACAGGGATTAAATCAGCCCCAGCATTTT; CDR3: CASSQGGQGLNQPQHF
size: .; V: TRBV3-1/TRBV3-2; D: TRBD1; J: TRBJ2-7; DNA: TGTGCCAGCAGCCAAAGGGAACCGGGACAGATAATCCCCTACGAGCAGTACTTC; CDR3: CASSQREPGQIIPYEQYF
size: .; V: TRBV15; D: .; J: TRBJ1-3; DNA: TGTGCCACCAGCAGGGACAGCTCTGGAAACACCATATATTTT; CDR3: CATSRDSSGNTIYF
size: once; V: TRBV7-9; D: TRBD1; J: TRBJ1-5; DNA: TGTGCCAGCAGCCCACAGGGGAATCAGCCCCAGCATTTT; CDR3: CASSPQGNQPQHF
size: .; V: TRBV5-1; D: .; J: TRBJ2-2; DNA: TGCGCCGGCAGGGATCAGGACACCGGGGAGCTGTTTTTT; CDR3: CAGRDQDTGELFF
size: .; V: TRBV5-4; D: TRBD2; J: TRBJ2-3; DNA: TGTGCCAGCAGCCGAATAGCGGGGGGTAGCACAGATACGCAGTATTTT; CDR3: CASSRIAGGSTDTQYF
size: .; V: TRBV7-8; D: .; J: TRBJ1-2; DNA: TGTGCCAGCAGCACCCGGACAGAAGCTAACTATGGCTACACCTTC; CDR3: CASSTRTEANYGYTF
size: .; V: TRBV6-5; D: TRBD1; J: TRBJ1-5; DNA: TGTGCCAGCAGTTACCCCCTCCAGGGGGCGGCTCAGCCCCAGCATTTT; CDR3: CASSYPLQGAAQPQHF
size: .; V: TRBV15; D: TRBD1; J: TRBJ2-7; DNA: TGTGCCACCAGCAGAGAGCTAGGGGGCCTTCAAAGCTCCTACGAGCAGTACTTC; CDR3: CATSRELGGLQSSYEQYF
size: .; V: TRBV6-5; D: .; J: TRBJ2-7; DNA: TGTGCCAGCAGCTCTCAACCGGGACACCACGAGCAGTACTTC; CDR3: CASSSQPGHHEQYF
size: .; V: TRBV7-3; D: TRBD1; J: TRBJ2-3; DNA: TGTGCCAGCAGCAGCGACAGGGGCACAGATACGCAGTATTTT; CDR3: CASSSDRGTDTQYF
size: .; V: TRBV5-1; D: TRBD1; J: TRBJ1-3; DNA: TGCGCCAGCCAGACAGGGCTCTCTGGAAACACCATATATTTT; CDR3: CASQTGLSGNTIYF
size: once; V: TRBV24-1; D: .; J: TRBJ2-1; DNA: TGTGCCACCAGTGACACCATCCTAACGAGCTCCTACAATGAGCAGTTCTTC; CDR3: CATSDTILTSSYNEQFF
size: .; V: TRBV14; D: TRBD2; J: TRBJ2-1; DNA: TGTGCCAGCAGCCAAGAAGGTAGCGGGTTTGAGCAGTTCTTC; CDR3: CASSQEGSGFEQFF
size: few; V: TRBV19; D: TRBD1; J: TRBJ1-5; DNA: TGTGCCAGTAGTATAGTGGTCGAGACAGGGATCAATCAGCCCCAGCATTTT; CDR3: CASSIVVETGINQPQHF
size: .; V: TRBV30; D: TRBD2; J: TRBJ2-1; DNA: TGTGCCTGGAGTAACCATCCGGGACTAGCGGGCAATGAGCAGTTCTTC; CDR3: CAWSNHPGLAGNEQFF
size: .; V: TRBV19; D: TRBD1; J: TRBJ2-7; DNA: TGTGCCAGTAGTATCCTCACCGGGACAGGGCTCTACGAGCAGTACTTC; CDR3: CASSILTGTGLYEQYF
size: .; V: TRBV7-7; D: TRBD1; J: TRBJ2-5; DNA: TGTGCCAGCAGCCTAAACCTCAGGGGGCGCCCAGAGACCCAGTACTTC; CDR3: CASSLNLRGRPETQYF
size: .; V: TRBV7-2; D: .; J: TRBJ1-5; DNA: TGTGCCAGCAGCTCCTCAGGGGCCAATCAGCCCCAGCATTTT; CDR3: CASSSSGANQPQHF
size: .; V: TRBV28; D: TRBD1; J: TRBJ1-2; DNA: TGTGCCAGCAGCTACACAGGGGCGACCAACTATGGCTACACCTTC; CDR3: CASSYTGATNYGYTF
size: few; V: TRBV5-4; D: .; J: TRBJ2-7; DNA: TGTGCCAGCAGCCCTATACAGGGTGAGAGCGAGCAGTACTTC; CDR3: CASSPIQGESEQYF
size: .; V: TRBV3-1/TRBV3-2; D: TRBD2; J: TRBJ2-1; DNA: TGTGCCAGCAGCTTCAGCGGGAGAGTTGGTGAGCAGTTCTTC; CDR3: CASSFSGRVGEQFF
size: .; V: TRBV6-6; D: TRBD1; J: TRBJ2-7; DNA: TGTGCCAGCAGGACCGGGACAGCCACCTACGAGCAGTACTTC; CDR3: CASRTGTATYEQYF
size: few; V: TRBV5-1; D: TRBD2; J: TRBJ2-3; DNA: TGCGCCAGCAGCTTGGCCGGGACTAGCGAAGACACGCAGTATTTT; CDR3: CASSLAGTSEDTQYF
size: .; V: TRBV5-5; D: .; J: TRBJ2-2; DNA: TGTGCCAGCCGATTTTCAGGGTACACCGGGGAGCTGTTTTTT; CDR3: CASRFSGYTGELFF
size: .; V: TRBV7-3; D: .; J: TRBJ1-4; DNA: TGTGCCAGCAGCTTAACAGGGGGTAGTAATGAAAAACTGTTTTTT; CDR3: CASSLTGGSNEKLFF
size: .; V: TRBV5-5; D: .; J: TRBJ2-7; DNA: TGTGCCAGCAGCTTGGGGGGACAAAGCTCCTACGAGCAGTACTTC; CDR3: CASSLGGQSSYEQYF
size: .; V: TRBV19; D: .; J: TRBJ1-4; DNA: TGTGCCAGTAGTATCCTTTCTCAGGGTGGCACTAATGAAAAACTGTTTTTT; CDR3: CASSILSQGGTNEKLFF
size: .; V: TRBV5-4; D: .; J: TRBJ2-5; DNA: TGTGCCAGCAGCTCGACAGGCCAAGAGACCCAGTACTTC; CDR3: CASSSTGQETQYF
size: .; V: TRBV2; D: TRBD1; J: TRBJ2-7; DNA: TGTGCCAGCAGCTGGGACAGGGTCCACGAGCAGTACTTC; CDR3: CASSWDRVHEQYF
size: .; V: TRBV19; D: .; J: TRBJ1-1; DNA: TGTGCCAGTAGTAGGACAGTCGAAGCTTTCTTT; CDR3: CASSRTVEAFF
size: .; V: TRBV25-1; D: .; J: TRBJ2-7; DNA: TGTGCCAGCAGTGATAATCCGGGACTCGCTCGGGACGAGCAGTACTTC; CDR3: CASSDNPGLARDEQYF
size: .; V: TRBV19; D: .; J: TRBJ1-1; DNA: TGTGCCAGTAGTATAGAAGCGGTAGCCTTGAACACTGAAGCTTTCTTT; CDR3: CASSIEAVALNTEAFF
size: .; V: TRBV9; D: .; J: TRBJ2-1; DNA: TGTGCCAGCAGCGTAGCTAGCCTGCCCCTCAATGAGCAGTTCTTC; CDR3: CASSVASLPLNEQFF